The 13 T cell receptor beta chains below were found in one sample sequenced in a study of long-term antiretroviral therapy in people with HIV. Survey-level resolution applied to immunoSEQ assay v3.0. The repertoire was sequenced with immunoSEQ multiplex PCR; TCRdb's copy has only in-frame clones and lacks some. The sample yields 25,000 to 30,000 clones, about 83% seen once. The material sequenced was unsorted PBMCs, taken 0.4 years after starting antiretroviral therapy. Receptor source: a man aged 18 to 29 with HIV.

This clone was counted a few times. This chain connects TRBV6-5 to TRBJ2-7; D may match TRBD1 or TRBD2 (6 bases each). The germline CDR1 and CDR2 sequences are MNHEY and SVGAGI. Trimming left V 6 bases short and J 6 bases short, with 15 bases between. CDR3 length equals 13 residues. CDR3: CASSLRGVGEQYF. The CDR3 nucleotides read TGTGCCAGCAGCTTAAGGGGGGTAGGCGAGCAGTACTTC.

The CDR3 spells CASSFSGGLSPGLQFF. CDR3 coding DNA: TGTGCCAGCAGCTTTTCAGGGGGCCTCTCCCCGGGACTTCAGTTCTTC. The chain links TRBV7-9 to TRBJ2-1; TRBD1 agrees at 8 bases. The CDR3 is 16 residues long. Losses at the gene ends were 3 bases for V and 13 bases for J; bases not matched to a gene: 17. Germline V gene data show CDR1 as SEHNR and CDR2 as FQNEAQ (reference sequence).

The chain is built from TRBV7-2 and TRBJ2-3; D may match TRBD1 or TRBD2 (5 bases each). Germline-derived CDR1 and CDR2 are SGHTA and FQGNSA. The CDR3 length is 17 residues. Trimming took off 5 bases at V and 0 bases at J, with 18 bases between the two ends. The CDR3 reads CASSARDGRASTDTQYF. The CDR3, as DNA: TGTGCCAGCAGCGCACGGGACGGTCGAGCTAGCACAGATACGCAGTATTTT.

The chain uses TRBV2 and TRBJ2-1, with 11 bases aligning to TRBD2. Trimming at V came to 6 bases and at J to 7 bases, leaving 17 bases not matched to a gene. Germline V gene data show CDR1 as SNHLY and CDR2 as FYNNEI. This CDR3 contains 18 residues. The CDR3: CASSSLAGGSGFGNEQFF. DNA for the CDR3: TGTGCCAGCAGCTCTCTAGCGGGAGGTAGTGGATTCGGGAATGAGCAGTTCTTC.

V usage is TRBV7-7 and J usage is TRBJ1-1; TRBD1 is a possible D gene (5 bases). This CDR3 is 14 amino acids long. In germline, CDR1 is SSHAT, CDR2 FNYEAQ (reference sequence). V lost 3 bases and J 1 base, leaving 9 bases between the germline ends. CDR3 DNA sequence: TGTGCCAGCAGCTTGTTGACAGCGAACACTGAAGCTTTCTTT. This gives the protein CASSLLTANTEAFF.

The chain uses TRBV2 and TRBJ2-1; D might be TRBD2 (5 bases). V was clipped by 3 bases and J by 0 bases, with 9 bases between them. Germline V gives CDR1 SNHLY, CDR2 FYNNEI. The CDR3 extends over 15 amino acids. CDR3 amino acids: CASSDSGSSYNEQFF. The CDR3, as DNA: TGTGCCAGCAGTGACAGTGGGAGCTCCTACAATGAGCAGTTCTTC.

The chain combines TRBV28 with TRBJ2-1, with TRBD2 identical over 9 bases. V trimming: 2 bases; J trimming: 5 bases; junction bases outside the gene matches: 4. The CDR3 is 15 residues long. Germline assignment: CDR1 MDHEN and CDR2 SYDVKM. The CDR3 region has the DNA TGTGCCAGCAGTTTAGAGGCGGGAGGGGACAATGAGCAGTTCTTC. Protein: CASSLEAGGDNEQFF. Full variable domain (outside the CDR3, taken from reference TRBV28 and TRBJ2-1): DVKVTQSSRYLVKRTGEKVFLECVQDMDHENMFWYRQDPGLGLRLIYFSYDVKMKEKGDIPEGYSVSREKKERFSLILESASTNQTSMYLCASSLEAGGDNEQFFGPGTRLTVL.

The chain uses TRBV28 and TRBJ2-7; 7 bases fit TRBD1. The V gene end was trimmed by 6 bases and the J gene end by 4 bases; junction bases not matched to a gene: 6. This CDR3 comprises 13 residues. The germline CDR1 and CDR2 sequences are MDHEN and SYDVKM. For the CDR3, the DNA is TGTGCCAGCAGCCGACAGGGTTTGTACGAGCAGTACTTC. Translating gives CASSRQGLYEQYF.

Only one count was recorded for this clone. V usage is TRBV6-6 and J usage is TRBJ1-1, with D possibly being TRBD1 (5 bases). CDR3 length: 13 residues. V lost 0 bases and J lost 11, with 13 bases in between. In germline, CDR1 is MNHNY, CDR2 SVGAGI (reference sequence). The CDR3 reads CASSYSALEGAFF. The CDR3 DNA is TGTGCCAGCAGTTACTCGGCATTGGAGGGGGCTTTCTTT.

This clone was seen only once. The chain couples TRBV6-5 to TRBJ1-1; no firm D call. Germline assignment: CDR1 MNHEY and CDR2 SVGAGI. Trimming stripped 6 bases from V and 1 base from J, with 9 bases between. The CDR3 is made up of 13 amino acids. The CDR3: CASRPTTNTEAFF. The DNA of the CDR3 is TGTGCCAGCAGGCCCACTACGAACACTGAAGCTTTCTTT.

The chain is built from TRBV27 and TRBJ2-7; D is unresolved. This CDR3 has 14 residues. The V end lost 5 bases, the J end lost 2 bases, and 13 bases lay between the germline ends. Germline V lookup: CDR1 MNHEY, CDR2 SMNVEV (reference sequence). CDR3 amino acids: CASSPSGGPYEQYF. The CDR3 DNA reads as TGTGCCAGCAGTCCGTCGGGTGGCCCCTACGAGCAGTACTTC.

CDR3 in DNA: TGCGCCAGCAGCACGGGGGCGGGGGTCGAGCAGTACTTC. Translating gives CASSTGAGVEQYF. The rearrangement links TRBV5-1 to TRBJ2-7; tentatively, D is TRBD2 (7 bases). Germline V gene data show CDR1 as SGHRS and CDR2 as YFSETQ. Trimming took 4 bases from V and 6 from J, leaving 14 bases between them. The CDR3 length is 13 residues. Together with reference TRBV5-1 and TRBJ2-7, the CDR3 gives the full variable domain: KAGVTQTPRYLIKTRGQQVTLSCSPISGHRSVSWYQQTPGQGLQFLFEYFSETQRNKGNFPGRFSGRQFSNSRSEMNVSTLELGDSALYLCASSTGAGVEQYFGPGTRLTVT.

The genes are TRBV19 and TRBJ1-1; TRBD1 aligns across 7 bases. There are 15 residues in the CDR3. Germline V gives CDR1 LNHDA, CDR2 SQIVND (reference sequence). V gave up 5 bases and J gave up 5 bases; unmatched junction bases: 11. DNA for the CDR3: TGTGCCAGTAGTGCCCCCACAGGGGCGGTAACTGAAGCTTTCTTT. Translation: CASSAPTGAVTEAFF.